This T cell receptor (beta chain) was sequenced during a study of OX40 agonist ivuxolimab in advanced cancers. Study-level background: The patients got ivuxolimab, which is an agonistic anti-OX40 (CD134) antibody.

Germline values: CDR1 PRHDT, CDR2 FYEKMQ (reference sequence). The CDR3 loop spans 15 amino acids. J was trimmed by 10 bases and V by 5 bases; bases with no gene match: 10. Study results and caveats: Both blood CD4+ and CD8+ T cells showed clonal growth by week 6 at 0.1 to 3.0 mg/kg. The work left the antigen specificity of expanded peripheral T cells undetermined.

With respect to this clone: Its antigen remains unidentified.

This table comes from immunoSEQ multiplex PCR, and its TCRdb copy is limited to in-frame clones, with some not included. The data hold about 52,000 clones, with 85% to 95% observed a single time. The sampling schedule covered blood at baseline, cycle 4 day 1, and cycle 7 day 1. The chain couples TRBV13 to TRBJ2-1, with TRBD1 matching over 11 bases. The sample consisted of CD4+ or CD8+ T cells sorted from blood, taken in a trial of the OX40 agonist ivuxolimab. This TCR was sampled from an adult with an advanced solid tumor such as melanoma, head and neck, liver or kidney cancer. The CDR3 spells CASSLGGQGDGEQFF. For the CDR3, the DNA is TGTGCCAGCAGCCTGGGGGGACAGGGGGACGGGGAGCAGTTCTTC.